Each of the 11 T cell receptor beta chains below was sequenced from the same sample in a study of blood T cell repertoires in COVID-19. Some clones are missing from TCRdb's copy, which holds only in-frame ones; the method was immunoSEQ multiplex PCR. The sample includes about 130,000 clones, 85% of them seen just once. Sequenced: peripheral blood. The receptors come from a woman older than 75 with acute or convalescent COVID-19.

The chain carries TRBV5-4 and TRBJ1-6, with 10 nucleotides matching TRBD1. The CDR3 has 15 residues. Germline V gene lookup returns CDR1 SGHNT and CDR2 YYREEE (reference sequence). With 4 bases clipped from V and 5 bases from J, the junction kept 3 bases outside the gene matches. The DNA for the CDR3 is TGTGCCAGCAGCCGCGGACAGGGGGATAATTCACCCCTCCACTTT. Residues: CASSRGQGDNSPLHF.

V usage is TRBV5-4 and J usage is TRBJ2-1, with D maybe TRBD1 (6 bases). V lost 4 bases and J 8 bases, leaving 13 bases between the germline ends. Germline loops: CDR1 SGHNT, CDR2 YYREEE (reference sequence). The CDR3 runs to 13 residues. The CDR3: CASSKTPGDEQFF. The CDR3 region has the DNA TGTGCCAGCAGCAAGACCCCAGGGGATGAGCAGTTCTTC.

This CDR3 reads CASSYLKGGKFGYTF. DNA for the CDR3: TGTGCCAGCAGTTACCTGAAAGGAGGAAAGTTTGGCTACACCTTC. The rearrangement links TRBV6-5 to TRBJ1-2; no clear D. This CDR3 is 15 amino acids long. The germline V and J ends were trimmed by 2 bases and 7 bases, with 17 bases remaining between them. Germline V lookup: CDR1 MNHEY, CDR2 SVGAGI.

The V gene is TRBV6-5, the J gene TRBJ1-3; D is unclear. CDR1 and CDR2 (germline): MNHEY, SVGAGI. Trimming cost V 6 bases and J 7 bases, with 13 bases left between them. CDR3 length: 13 amino acids. The CDR3 DNA sequence: TGTGCCAGCAGCTCCCCCGCGGGGAACACCATATATTTT. Translation: CASSSPAGNTIYF.

V is TRBV6-2 or TRBV6-3 and J is TRBJ2-1; TRBD2 matches 7 bases. The CDR3 length is 14 residues. The germline gives CDR1 MNHEY, CDR2 SVGEGT. J gave up 0 bases and V 6 bases, and 2 bases lay outside the gene matches. The CDR3 DNA reads TGTGCCAGCAGCACGGGGGGCTCCTACAATGAGCAGTTCTTC. It yields the protein CASSTGGSYNEQFF.

The rearrangement joins TRBV18 to TRBJ1-1, with 7 nucleotides matching TRBD1. The CDR3 runs 14 residues. Germline trimming cut 4 bases from V and 3 bases from J; bases unmatched to any gene: 5. Germline V gives CDR1 KGHSH, CDR2 LQKENI. The CDR3 DNA is TGTGCCAGCTCACTAGCCGGACAGGACACTGAAGCTTTCTTT. Translation: CASSLAGQDTEAFF.

V gene TRBV6-6 combines with J gene TRBJ2-7, with 8 bases lining up with TRBD1. Germline lookup yields CDR1 MNHNY and CDR2 SVGAGI (reference sequence). The V segment lost 5 bases and the J segment 1 base; nucleotides outside the gene matches: 7. The CDR3 covers 15 residues. DNA for the CDR3: TGTGCCAGCAGTGGATGGGACAGGAGTTCCTACGAGCAGTACTTC. As protein: CASSGWDRSSYEQYF.

The CDR3 bases are TGTGCCACCAGCCCCACCGGGACTAGCCTCTACGAGCAGTACGTC. Residues: CATSPTGTSLYEQYV. The chain combines TRBV15 with TRBJ2-7, with 9 bases lining up with TRBD2. This CDR3 spans 15 amino acids. After removal of 5 bases from V and 3 bases from J, the junction contained 8 bases not matched to a gene. Germline CDR1 LNHNV, CDR2 YYDKDF (reference sequence).

CDR3 nucleotide sequence: TGTGCCAGCAGTGATCATTACAGGGTCGCTGAAGCTTTCTTT. It yields the protein CASSDHYRVAEAFF. This chain links TRBV6-6 with TRBJ1-1; D is perhaps TRBD1 (6 bases). The V gene lost 5 bases and the J gene lost 6 bases, with 16 bases spanning the gap. CDR3 length equals 14 residues. Germline values: CDR1 MNHNY, CDR2 SVGAGI (reference sequence).

This rearrangement joins TRBV5-4 to TRBJ1-2, with D maybe TRBD1 (6 bases). V shed 2 bases and J shed 5 bases, with 7 bases lying between them. The CDR3 spans 12 residues. Germline V lookup: CDR1 SGHNT, CDR2 YYREEE (reference sequence). The CDR3 sequence is CASSFRGYGYTF. The CDR3, as DNA: TGTGCCAGCAGCTTCAGGGGATATGGCTACACCTTC.

Here the CDR3 DNA reads TGTGCCAGCAAACTTACAGGGGTATACGAAAAACTGTTTTTT. Protein sequence: CASKLTGVYEKLFF. The V gene is TRBV27, the J gene TRBJ1-4, with 7 nucleotides matching TRBD1. J was trimmed by 8 bases and V by 7 bases; bases with no gene match: 10. CDR1 is MNHEY, CDR2 SMNVEV, per germline (reference sequence). The length of the CDR3 is 14 residues.